This T cell receptor (beta chain) appears in the sequencing data of a study of OX40 agonist ivuxolimab in advanced cancers. Study details: Partial responses were achieved by three patients: one hepatocellular carcinoma, two cutaneous melanoma.

The data were produced by immunoSEQ multiplex PCR, yet TCRdb's version contains in-frame clones alone and is incomplete. This table holds approximately 70,000 clones, 82% found once. The CDR3 has 13 amino acids. V lost 3 bases to trimming and J lost 1 base, with 6 bases between them. The V gene's germline CDR1 is SGHTA and CDR2 FQGTGA. The chain is built from TRBV7-3 and TRBJ1-1, with a weak D call TRBD1 (5 bases). Sample: CD4+ or CD8+ T cells sorted from blood, taken in a trial of the OX40 agonist ivuxolimab. The receptor was isolated from an adult with an advanced solid tumor such as melanoma, head and neck, liver or kidney cancer. CDR3 region: CASSLTANTEAFF. The CDR3 bases are TGTGCCAGCAGCTTGACAGCGAACACTGAAGCTTTCTTT.